The 5 T cell receptor beta chains listed next were all sequenced from one sample in a study of cytomegalovirus exposure and HLA in healthy donors. The PCR had 60 Vbeta and 13 Jbeta primers. TCRdb keeps only in-frame clones here, not all; method: immunoSEQ multiplex PCR. The sample shows 130,000 to 150,000 clones, roughly four fifths of them seen only once. Specimen: PBMCs. The receptors originated from a woman aged 55-69 years in good health and CMV-seropositive.

The chain links TRBV30 to TRBJ2-5; 12 bases line up with TRBD1. The assigned J gene may be wrong: the sequence end matches TRBJ2-7 better. CDR1 is GTSNPN, CDR2 SVGIG, per germline (reference sequence). This CDR3 comprises 15 residues. CDR3 bases: TGTGCCTGGAGTGGGGACAGGGGGCGCGGGTACGAGCAGTACTTC. It codes for CAWSGDRGRGYEQYF.

The chain is built from TRBV5-6 and TRBJ1-4, with D possibly TRBD1 on 5 matching bases. Germline V lookup: CDR1 SGHDT, CDR2 YYEEEE. This CDR3 has 15 residues. The ends were cut back, 4 bases at V and 7 bases at J, with 17 bases in the middle. The CDR3 loop reads CASSRRGGGGEKLFF. CDR3 coding DNA: TGTGCCAGCAGCCGCCGGGGTGGGGGAGGTGAAAAACTGTTTTTT.

The chain couples TRBV28 to TRBJ2-2, with D tentatively TRBD1 (5 bases). The tail of the sequence fits TRBJ1-3 better, so the J call may be wrong. The length of the CDR3 is 16 residues. Germline CDR1 MDHEN, CDR2 SYDVKM. For the CDR3, the DNA is TGTGCCAGCAGTTCCCAGGGAGGCCACCCGAGGAACACCATATATTTT. Amino acid sequence: CASSSQGGHPRNTIYF.

The genes are TRBV28 and TRBJ2-7, with 7 bases lining up with TRBD1. The ends lost 3 bases at V and 9 bases at J; junction bases unmatched: 20. This CDR3 spans 17 amino acids. Germline V lookup: CDR1 MDHEN, CDR2 SYDVKM. Here the CDR3 DNA reads TGTGCCAGCAGTTTTGGACTGGGACAGAGGAGCTACGACTGGCAGTACTTC. Its protein is CASSFGLGQRSYDWQYF. Full variable domain (missing parts from reference TRBV28 and TRBJ2-7): DVKVTQSSRYLVKRTGEKVFLECVQDMDHENMFWYRQDPGLGLRLIYFSYDVKMKEKGDIPEGYSVSREKKERFSLILESASTNQTSMYLCASSFGLGQRSYDWQYFGPGTRLTVT.

The CDR3 protein is CASSISVATNEKLFF. DNA of the CDR3: TGTGCCAGTAGTATCAGCGTGGCCACTAATGAAAAACTGTTTTTT. J is TRBJ1-4 and V is TRBV19; D is undetermined. V dropped 3 bases and J dropped 2 bases, with 10 bases sitting between them. This CDR3 is 15 amino acids long. The germline gives CDR1 LNHDA, CDR2 SQIVND (reference sequence).